These 21 T cell receptor beta chains came from one sample sequenced in a study of blood T cell repertoires in COVID-19. Assay used: immunoSEQ multiplex PCR; TCRdb lists only in-frame clones, some missing. The sample carries about 310,000 clones, about 87% recorded once. The sequencing input was peripheral blood. The receptor set was obtained from a woman between 45 and 60 years old who had recovered from COVID-19.

V gene TRBV2 combines with J gene TRBJ2-5, with D hard to call. The CDR3 runs 12 residues. V was pared by 6 bases and J by 5 bases, with 10 bases between. Germline-derived CDR1 and CDR2 are SNHLY and FYNNEI. The CDR3, as DNA: TGTGCCAGCAGAGTCCTCAGTGAGACCCAGTACTTC. It is translated as CASRVLSETQYF.

This sequence joins TRBV4-2 and TRBJ2-7, with D possibly matching TRBD2 (5 bases). The length of the CDR3 is 14 residues. V shed 1 base and J shed 3 bases, with 10 bases lying between them. CDR1 is LGHNA and CDR2 is YNFKEQ in the germline V gene. CDR3 loop: CASSQGSSSYEQYF. Written as DNA, the CDR3 is TGTGCCAGCAGCCAAGGTTCTAGCAGCTACGAGCAGTACTTC.

A single count supports this clone. The chain's CDR3 is CASSTGSLIAQHF. In nucleotides, the CDR3 is TGTGCCAGCAGTACCGGGTCCCTTATCGCCCAGCATTTT. V usage is TRBV28 and J usage is TRBJ1-5; D gene uncertain. Germline V lookup: CDR1 MDHEN, CDR2 SYDVKM. The CDR3 totals 13 residues. The ends were cut back, 5 bases at V and 11 bases at J, with 16 bases in the middle.

V usage is TRBV7-2 and J usage is TRBJ2-1; 10 nucleotides agree with TRBD2. Germline loops: CDR1 SGHTA, CDR2 FQGNSA. Germline trimming cut 4 bases from V and 4 bases from J; bases unmatched to any gene: 16. CDR3 size: 19 residues. In DNA, the CDR3 is TGTGCCAGCAGCTCGTTACTCTCTAGCGGGAGAACGGGGTACAATGAGCAGTTCTTC. Its protein is CASSSLLSSGRTGYNEQFF. The full variable domain, in which reference TRBV7-2 and TRBJ2-1 provide the parts outside the CDR3, is GAGVSQSPSNKVTEKGKDVELRCDPISGHTALYWYRQSLGQGLEFLIYFQGNSAPDKSGLPSDRFSAERTGGSVSTLTIQRTQQEDSAVYLCASSSLLSSGRTGYNEQFFGPGTRLTVL.

This chain connects TRBV19 to TRBJ2-5, with 9 bases identical to TRBD1. Trimming took 5 bases from V and 4 from J; bases not matched to a gene: 8. Germline CDR1 LNHDA, CDR2 SQIVND (reference sequence). The CDR3 loop spans 15 amino acids. The CDR3 region is CASSPGQGVGETQYF. CDR3 coding DNA: TGTGCCAGTAGTCCGGGACAGGGAGTCGGAGAGACCCAGTACTTC.

This clone occurred a few times. This chain uses TRBV27 with TRBJ1-6; a possible D gene is TRBD1 (6 bases). Trimming cost V 3 bases and J 16 bases, with 13 bases left between them. This CDR3 has 12 residues. Germline values: CDR1 MNHEY, CDR2 SMNVEV (reference sequence). The CDR3 DNA sequence: TGTGCCAGCAGTTTGCTACAGGGTCTTCTCCACTTT. Residues: CASSLLQGLLHF.

This clone was detected only a few times. This chain connects TRBV6-2 or TRBV6-3 to TRBJ1-6; TRBD1 aligns across 11 bases. Per germline, CDR1 MNHEY and CDR2 SVGEGT. This CDR3 contains 18 residues. V trimming: 4 bases; J trimming: 7 bases; junction bases outside the gene matches: 12. CDR3 sequence: CASSLRGFGQGANSPLHF. CDR3 bases: TGTGCCAGCAGTTTACGGGGTTTCGGACAGGGGGCCAATTCACCCCTCCACTTT.

This chain uses TRBV19 with TRBJ1-5; 10 nucleotides match TRBD1. Per germline, CDR1 LNHDA and CDR2 SQIVND (reference sequence). CDR3 length equals 15 residues. V dropped 6 bases and J dropped 3; count of bases not matched to a gene: 5. CDR3 bases: TGTGCCAGTAGCGACAGGGGGCTTGACAATCAGCCCCAGCATTTT. It translates to CASSDRGLDNQPQHF.

The CDR3: CASRRGVNTEAFF. CDR3 coding DNA: TGTGCCAGCCGGCGGGGCGTGAACACTGAAGCTTTCTTT. V is TRBV6-5 and J is TRBJ1-1, with D perhaps TRBD1 (5 bases). The CDR3 runs to 13 residues. The germline V gene encodes CDR1 MNHEY and CDR2 SVGAGI. Trimming cost V 8 bases and J 0 bases, with 10 bases left between them.

V gene TRBV27 combines with J gene TRBJ2-1; the match to TRBD2 covers 7 bases. This CDR3 region has 13 residues. CDR1 MNHEY and CDR2 SMNVEV come from the germline V gene (reference sequence). Trimming took 2 bases from V and 10 from J; bases not matched to a gene: 5. This CDR3 reads CASSLTIAGEQFF. CDR3 bases: TGTGCCAGCAGTTTAACCATAGCGGGCGAGCAGTTCTTC.

The V and J genes are TRBV7-2 and TRBJ1-1; TRBD1 agrees at 8 bases. Per germline, CDR1 SGHTA and CDR2 FQGNSA. The CDR3 extends over 13 amino acids. The V gene end was trimmed by 4 bases and the J gene end by 8 bases; junction bases not matched to a gene: 6. CDR3: CASSSVGQGEAFF. Here the CDR3 DNA reads TGTGCCAGCAGCTCCGTCGGACAGGGAGAAGCTTTCTTT.

The chain joins TRBV19 to TRBJ2-5; 7 bases map to TRBD1. The CDR3 has 10 amino acids. Germline CDR1 LNHDA, CDR2 SQIVND (reference sequence). V trimming: 5 bases; J trimming: 12 bases; junction bases outside the gene matches: 3. The CDR3: CASSRDREYF. In nucleotides, the CDR3 is TGTGCCAGTAGTCGGGACAGAGAGTACTTC.

The CDR3 spells CASTTGNQPQHF. The CDR3 DNA sequence: TGTGCCAGCACGACAGGCAATCAGCCCCAGCATTTT. The chain joins TRBV28 to TRBJ1-5; a weak D match, TRBD1 (5 bases). V gave up 7 bases and J gave up 2 bases, with 6 bases separating them. CDR3 length: 12 residues. CDR1 MDHEN and CDR2 SYDVKM come from the germline V gene.

Turning to this clone: Within the sample, other DNA sequences also encode this same CDR3. The CDR3 loop is CASSPLTGELFF. CDR3 nucleotides: TGTGCCAGCAGCCCGCTAACCGGGGAGCTGTTTTTT. The rearrangement links TRBV7-9 to TRBJ2-2; no firm D call. Looked up from germline, CDR1 is SEHNR and CDR2 is FQNEAQ (reference sequence). Trimming removed 5 bases at V and 5 bases at J, with 6 bases between. The CDR3 is made up of 12 amino acids.

The genes are TRBV7-9 and TRBJ2-3; 7 bases line up with TRBD2. J lost 1 base, V lost 5 bases, and 3 bases had no gene match. The CDR3 is 14 residues long. CDR1 SEHNR and CDR2 FQNEAQ come from the germline V gene (reference sequence). The CDR3: CASSPGGGTDTQYF. The CDR3 nucleotides read TGTGCCAGCAGCCCTGGGGGGGGCACAGATACGCAGTATTTT.

This clone was counted once. The V and J genes are TRBV19 and TRBJ2-1; 8 bases are a match to TRBD2. V lost 3 bases, J lost 9 bases, and 13 bases stayed unmatched. The length of the CDR3 is 16 residues. From germline, CDR1 is LNHDA and CDR2 SQIVND (reference sequence). CDR3 region: CASSMLAGAESGEQFF. The CDR3 nucleotides read TGTGCCAGTAGTATGCTAGCGGGTGCCGAAAGCGGTGAGCAGTTCTTC.

The chain recombines TRBV15 with TRBJ2-3; 7 positions agree with TRBD2. J was trimmed by 2 bases and V by 0 bases; bases with no gene match: 5. The length of the CDR3 is 16 residues. The germline V gene has CDR1 LNHNV and CDR2 YYDKDF (reference sequence). CDR3 in amino acids: CATSRDQGLYTDTQYF. DNA for the CDR3: TGTGCCACCAGCAGAGATCAGGGACTATACACAGATACGCAGTATTTT.

This chain connects TRBV5-4 to TRBJ2-2; TRBD2 matches 13 bases. The junction had 18 bases not matched to a gene; V was cut back by 4 bases and J by 6 bases. Per the germline V gene, CDR1 is SGHNT and CDR2 is YYREEE (reference sequence). The CDR3 covers 20 residues. CDR3 sequence reads: CASSPVDKPGLAGHAGELFF. The CDR3 DNA reads TGTGCCAGCAGCCCAGTCGATAAACCGGGACTAGCGGGACATGCCGGGGAGCTGTTTTTT.

The chain couples TRBV5-4 to TRBJ1-2; TRBD1 matches 7 bases. V shed 4 bases and J 6 bases; nucleotides not matched to a gene: 9. CDR1 and CDR2 from the germline V gene are SGHNT and YYREEE (reference sequence). The CDR3 sequence is 14 residues long. The CDR3 reads CASSHSDREDGYTF. The CDR3 DNA is TGTGCCAGCAGCCACTCAGACAGGGAGGATGGCTACACCTTC.

The chain has TRBV11-3 and TRBJ1-2; D is unresolved. The CDR3 spans 13 residues. Germline-derived CDR1 and CDR2 are SGHNT and YENEEA. Trimming removed 5 bases from V and 6 bases from J, with 13 bases in between. Here the CDR3 reads CASSPRRSNGYTF. Here the CDR3 DNA reads TGTGCCAGCAGCCCCCGACGGAGTAATGGCTACACCTTC.

The V gene is TRBV5-4, the J gene TRBJ1-2; D perhaps matches TRBD1 (6 bases). With 7 bases removed from V and 4 bases from J, the gap between germline ends came to 11 bases. The CDR3 loop spans 12 amino acids. Germline CDR1 SGHNT, CDR2 YYREEE (reference sequence). The CDR3 nucleotides read TGTGCCAGCGGGGACACATCCTATGGCTACACCTTC. Its translation: CASGDTSYGYTF. The variable domain in full, completed from reference TRBV5-4 and TRBJ1-2, reads ETGVTQSPTHLIKTRGQQVTLRCSSQSGHNTVSWYQQALGQGPQFIFQYYREEENGRGNFPPRFSGLQFPNYSSELNVNALELDDSALYLCASGDTSYGYTFGSGTRLTVV.